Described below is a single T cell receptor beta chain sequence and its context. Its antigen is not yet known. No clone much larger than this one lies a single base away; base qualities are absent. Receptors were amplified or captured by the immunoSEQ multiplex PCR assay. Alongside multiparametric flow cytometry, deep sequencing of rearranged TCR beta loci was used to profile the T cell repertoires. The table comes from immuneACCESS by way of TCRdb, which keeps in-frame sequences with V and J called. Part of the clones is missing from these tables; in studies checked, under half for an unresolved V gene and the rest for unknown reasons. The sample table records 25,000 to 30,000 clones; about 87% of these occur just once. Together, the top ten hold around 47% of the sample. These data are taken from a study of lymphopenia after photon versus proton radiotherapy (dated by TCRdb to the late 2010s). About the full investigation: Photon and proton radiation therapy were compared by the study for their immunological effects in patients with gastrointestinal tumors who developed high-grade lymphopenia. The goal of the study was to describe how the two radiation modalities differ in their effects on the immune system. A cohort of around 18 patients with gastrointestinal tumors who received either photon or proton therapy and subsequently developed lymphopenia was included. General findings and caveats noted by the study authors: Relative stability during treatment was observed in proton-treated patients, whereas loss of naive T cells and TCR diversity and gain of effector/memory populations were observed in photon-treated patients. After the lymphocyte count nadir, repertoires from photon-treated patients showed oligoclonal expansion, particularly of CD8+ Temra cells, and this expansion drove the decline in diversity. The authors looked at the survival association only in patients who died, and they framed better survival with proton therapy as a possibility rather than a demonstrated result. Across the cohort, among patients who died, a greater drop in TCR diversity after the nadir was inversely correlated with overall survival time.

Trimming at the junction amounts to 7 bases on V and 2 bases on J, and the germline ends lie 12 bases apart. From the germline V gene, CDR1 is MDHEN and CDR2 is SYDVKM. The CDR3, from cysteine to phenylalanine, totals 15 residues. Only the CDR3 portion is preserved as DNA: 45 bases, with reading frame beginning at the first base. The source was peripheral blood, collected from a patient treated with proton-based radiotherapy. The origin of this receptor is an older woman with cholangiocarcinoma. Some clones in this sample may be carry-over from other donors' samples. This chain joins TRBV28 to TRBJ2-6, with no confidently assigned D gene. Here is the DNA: TGTGCCAGCAACGCTCTACAGACTGGGGCCAACGTCCTGACTTTC. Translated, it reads CASNALQTGANVLTF.